This TCR beta chain is drawn from a study of CD8 T cells in ankylosing spondylitis. The CDR3 runs 17 residues. Germline trimming cut 9 bases from V and 4 bases from J; bases unmatched to any gene: 19. From germline, CDR1 is ENHRY and CDR2 SYGVKD. 5'-RACE, quantitative and with molecular barcodes, yielded the TCR beta libraries. Each CDR3 protein is one row after TCRdb ran MiXCR on the 5' RACE reads. Seen here are around 300,000 distinct CDR3 sequences, over 12% observed once, and the top ten hold less than 1.1%. This clonotype was recorded many times. The rearrangement links TRBV10-3 to TRBJ1-2; 8 positions agree with TRBD1. The sample was blood, either unsorted or a sorted T cell fraction (not recorded which). The clonotype was recovered from a male donor with ankylosing spondylitis or in good health (not recorded which). CDR3 DNA: TGTGCCATACAGCCTTCCCGGACAGGGAGGGGGAGCTATGGCTACACCTTC. Translating gives CAIQPSRTGRGSYGYTF.